This TCR beta chain emerged from a study of synovial regulatory T cells in juvenile arthritis. Study-wide background: One patient received methotrexate plus infliximab; one lacked treatment information.

This CDR3 has 15 residues. The DNA sequence is not available. Germline V gene lookup returns CDR1 ENHRY and CDR2 SYGVKD. TCRdb keeps only in-frame clones here, not all; method: immunoSEQ multiplex PCR. The sample holds just under 10,000 clones. The roughly eleven donors had active juvenile idiopathic arthritis, with 3 polyarticular and 8 oligoarticular cases. Sequences were obtained from Treg cells from blood. The sample's subset: remaining (HLA-DR-negative) circulating blood Treg cells. V gene TRBV10-3 combines with J gene TRBJ2-7; checking the TCRdb D call of TRBD1 is not possible without DNA. The clonotype was recovered from a donor aged 2-35 years with juvenile idiopathic arthritis. CDR3 residues: CATSTGGALSYEQYF.